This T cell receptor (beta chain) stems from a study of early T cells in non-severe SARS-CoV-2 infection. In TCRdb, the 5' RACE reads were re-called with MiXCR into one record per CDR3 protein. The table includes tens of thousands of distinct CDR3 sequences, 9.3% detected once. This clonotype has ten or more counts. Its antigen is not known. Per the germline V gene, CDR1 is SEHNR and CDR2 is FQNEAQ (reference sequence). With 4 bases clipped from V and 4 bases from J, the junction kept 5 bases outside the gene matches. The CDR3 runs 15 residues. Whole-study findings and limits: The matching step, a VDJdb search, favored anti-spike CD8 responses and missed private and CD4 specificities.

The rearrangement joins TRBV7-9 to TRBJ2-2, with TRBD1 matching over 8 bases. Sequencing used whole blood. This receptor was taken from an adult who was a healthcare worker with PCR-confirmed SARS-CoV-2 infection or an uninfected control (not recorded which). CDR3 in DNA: TGTGCCAGCAGCTCCCTCAGGGGGCCCACCGGGGAGCTGTTTTTT. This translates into CASSSLRGPTGELFF.